Detailed here is one T cell receptor (beta chain). Its matching antigen is unknown. Primers included in the PCR were 60 Vbeta and 13 Jbeta primers. How the authors handled the data: Unique TCR beta chains numbered approximately 76 million in a later analysis, with roughly 10 million shared. Produced via immunoSEQ multiplex PCR; TCRdb's table is partial and in-frame only. The V and J calls and clone size were taken over from that table, and D and trimming were inferred from the DNA. The table shows roughly 200,000 clones, with roughly 80% occurring only once. The CDR3 covers 12 residues. Trimming removed 4 bases at V and 1 base at J, with 4 bases between. Germline-derived CDR1 and CDR2 are MGHDK and SYGVNS. This entry is derived from a study of cytomegalovirus exposure and HLA in healthy donors. Study results and caveats: According to an earlier analysis, most TCR beta V segments yielded productive rearrangements about 90% or about 30% of the time. An ancestry cluster, one associated with Asian ancestry, reportedly showed fewer N-insertions than the approximately 670-donor mean in a later analysis. Researchers reportedly found TCR beta sequences accurately predicted most subjects' HLA-A and HLA-B alleles.

The material sequenced was PBMCs. The TCR was taken from a woman younger than 30 in good health and CMV-seronegative. The V and J genes are TRBV25-1 and TRBJ1-1; D not resolved. CDR3 amino acids: CASSGANTEAFF. In DNA form, the CDR3 reads TGTGCCAGCAGTGGGGCGAACACTGAAGCTTTCTTT.